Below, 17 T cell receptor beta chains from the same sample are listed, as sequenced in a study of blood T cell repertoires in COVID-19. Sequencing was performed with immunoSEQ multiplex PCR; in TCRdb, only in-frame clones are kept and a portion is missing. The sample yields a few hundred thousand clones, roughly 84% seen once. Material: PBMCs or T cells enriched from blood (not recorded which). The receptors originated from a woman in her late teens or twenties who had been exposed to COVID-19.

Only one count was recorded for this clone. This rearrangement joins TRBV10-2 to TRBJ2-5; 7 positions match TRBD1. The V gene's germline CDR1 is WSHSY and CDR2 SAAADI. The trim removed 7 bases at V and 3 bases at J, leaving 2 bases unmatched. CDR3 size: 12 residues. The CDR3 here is CASNTGEETQYF. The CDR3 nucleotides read TGCGCCAGCAATACAGGGGAAGAGACCCAGTACTTC.

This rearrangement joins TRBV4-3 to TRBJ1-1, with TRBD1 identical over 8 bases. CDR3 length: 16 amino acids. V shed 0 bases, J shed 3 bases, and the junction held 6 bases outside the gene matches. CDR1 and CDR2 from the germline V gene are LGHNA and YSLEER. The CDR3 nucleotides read TGCGCCAGCAGCCAAGATCCCCGGGACAGGTACACTGAAGCTTTCTTT. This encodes CASSQDPRDRYTEAFF.

For the CDR3, the DNA is TGTGCCAGCAGCTTATTGCTAGCGAGCTCCTACAATGAGCAGTTCTTC. This gives the protein CASSLLLASSYNEQFF. J is TRBJ2-1 and V is TRBV7-8; TRBD2 is a possible D gene (6 bases). The CDR3 totals 16 residues. Per germline, CDR1 SGHVS and CDR2 FQNEAQ. Trimming removed 2 bases at V and 0 bases at J, with 11 bases between.

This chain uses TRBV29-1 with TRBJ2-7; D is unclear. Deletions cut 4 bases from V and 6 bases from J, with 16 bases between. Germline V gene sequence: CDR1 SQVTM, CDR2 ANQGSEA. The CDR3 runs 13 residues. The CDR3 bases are TGCAGCGTTGGTTCAGGTTATACTCGCGAGCAGTACTTC. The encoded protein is CSVGSGYTREQYF.

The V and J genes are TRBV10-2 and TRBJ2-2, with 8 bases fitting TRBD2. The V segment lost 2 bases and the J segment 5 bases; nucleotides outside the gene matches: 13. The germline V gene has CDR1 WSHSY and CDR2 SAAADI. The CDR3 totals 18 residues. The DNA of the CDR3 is TGCGCCAGCAGTGAGCTGTCGGACAGCGGGAGAAGAACCGGGGAGCTGTTTTTT. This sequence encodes CASSELSDSGRRTGELFF.

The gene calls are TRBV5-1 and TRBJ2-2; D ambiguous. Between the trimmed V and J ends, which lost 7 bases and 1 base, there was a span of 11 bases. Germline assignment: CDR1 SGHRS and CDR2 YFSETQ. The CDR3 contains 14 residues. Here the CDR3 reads CASAGSGNTGELFF. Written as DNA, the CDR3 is TGCGCCAGCGCAGGTTCAGGGAACACCGGGGAGCTGTTTTTT.

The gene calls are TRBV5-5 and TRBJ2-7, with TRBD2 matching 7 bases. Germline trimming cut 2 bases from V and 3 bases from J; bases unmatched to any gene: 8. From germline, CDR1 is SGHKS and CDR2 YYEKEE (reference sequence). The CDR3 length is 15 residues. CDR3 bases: TGTGCCAGCAGCTTAACCCGACTAGCTCTCTACGAGCAGTACTTC. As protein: CASSLTRLALYEQYF.

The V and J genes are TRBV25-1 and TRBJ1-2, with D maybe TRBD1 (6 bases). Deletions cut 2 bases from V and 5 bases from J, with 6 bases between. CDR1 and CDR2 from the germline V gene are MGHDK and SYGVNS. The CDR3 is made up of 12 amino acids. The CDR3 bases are TGTGCCAGCAGTGAAACAGGGTATGGCTACACCTTC. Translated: CASSETGYGYTF.

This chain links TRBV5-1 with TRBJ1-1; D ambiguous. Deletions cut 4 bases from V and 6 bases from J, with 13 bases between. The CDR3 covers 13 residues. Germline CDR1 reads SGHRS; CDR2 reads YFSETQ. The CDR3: CASSRGGSAEAFF. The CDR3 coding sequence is TGCGCCAGCAGCCGAGGAGGTTCGGCTGAAGCTTTCTTT.

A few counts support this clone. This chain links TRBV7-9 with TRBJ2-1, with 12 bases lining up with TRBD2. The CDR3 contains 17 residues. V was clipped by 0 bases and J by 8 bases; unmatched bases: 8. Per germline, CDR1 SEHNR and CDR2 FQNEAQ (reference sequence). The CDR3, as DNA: TGTGCCAGCAGCTTAGCGCAAGGACTAGCGGGGAGTGATGAGCAGTTCTTC. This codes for CASSLAQGLAGSDEQFF.

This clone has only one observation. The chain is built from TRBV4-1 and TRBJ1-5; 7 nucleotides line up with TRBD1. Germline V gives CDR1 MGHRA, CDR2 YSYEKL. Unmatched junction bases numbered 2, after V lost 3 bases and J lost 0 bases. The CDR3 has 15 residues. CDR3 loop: CASSQGQNSNQPQHF. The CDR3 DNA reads TGCGCCAGCAGCCAGGGACAGAATAGCAATCAGCCCCAGCATTTT.

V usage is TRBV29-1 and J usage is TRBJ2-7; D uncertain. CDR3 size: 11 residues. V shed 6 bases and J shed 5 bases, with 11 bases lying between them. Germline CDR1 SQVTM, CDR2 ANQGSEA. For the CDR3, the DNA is TGCAGCGTGGCGACTTTGGACGAGCAGTACTTC. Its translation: CSVATLDEQYF.

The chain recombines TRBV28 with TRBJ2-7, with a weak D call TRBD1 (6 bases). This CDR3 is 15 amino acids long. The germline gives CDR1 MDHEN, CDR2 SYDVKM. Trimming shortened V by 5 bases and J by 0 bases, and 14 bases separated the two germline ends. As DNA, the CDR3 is TGTGCCAGCAGTACACAGGGTACGGACTCCTACGAGCAGTACTTC. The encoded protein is CASSTQGTDSYEQYF.

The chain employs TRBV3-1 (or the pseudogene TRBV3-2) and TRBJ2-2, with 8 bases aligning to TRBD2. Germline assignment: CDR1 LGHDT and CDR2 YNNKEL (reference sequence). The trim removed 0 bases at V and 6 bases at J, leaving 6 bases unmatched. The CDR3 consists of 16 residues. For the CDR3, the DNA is TGTGCCAGCAGCCAAGAAGCTAGCGGGTACCCCGGGGAGCTGTTTTTT. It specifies CASSQEASGYPGELFF.

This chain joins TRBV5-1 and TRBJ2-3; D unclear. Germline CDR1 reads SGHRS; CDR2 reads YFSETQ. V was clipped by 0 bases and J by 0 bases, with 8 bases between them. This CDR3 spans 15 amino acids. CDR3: CASSLDPTSTDTQYF. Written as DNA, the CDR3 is TGCGCCAGCAGCTTGGATCCGACTAGCACAGATACGCAGTATTTT.

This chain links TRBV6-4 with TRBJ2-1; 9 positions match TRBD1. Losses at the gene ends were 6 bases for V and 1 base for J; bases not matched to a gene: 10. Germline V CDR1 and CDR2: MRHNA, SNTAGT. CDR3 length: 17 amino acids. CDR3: CASSNIAGTGSYNEQFF. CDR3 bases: TGTGCCAGCAGCAATATCGCCGGGACAGGGTCCTACAATGAGCAGTTCTTC.

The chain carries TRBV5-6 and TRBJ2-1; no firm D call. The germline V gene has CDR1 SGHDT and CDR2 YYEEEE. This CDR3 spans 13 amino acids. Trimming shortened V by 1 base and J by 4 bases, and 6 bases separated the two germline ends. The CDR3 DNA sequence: TGTGCCAGCAGCTTGTCCAGGTACAATGAGCAGTTCTTC. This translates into CASSLSRYNEQFF.